This T cell receptor (beta chain) comes out of a study of T-cell reconstitution after alpha-beta-depleted transplantation in children. This clonotype was recorded many times. Germline V lookup: CDR1 SGHNT, CDR2 YYREEE (reference sequence). This CDR3 has 15 residues. Trimming left V 5 bases short and J 4 bases short, with 16 bases between. This sample's TCRbeta library carried unique molecular identifier barcodes. TCRdb reprocessed the PCR reads via MiXCR and lists one record per CDR3 protein. This table has about 690,000 distinct CDR3 sequences, approximately 15% appearing once. The receptor comes from a human donor who donated a stem cell graft to a child with acute myeloid leukemia. The chain recombines TRBV5-4 with TRBJ2-1, with D possibly TRBD2 on 5 matching bases. The sample was PBMCs from the stem cell graft donor, taken from the stem cell graft. The CDR3 loop is CASSSEGPGYNEQFF. CDR3 coding DNA: TGTGCCAGCAGTTCCGAAGGGCCGGGATACAATGAGCAGTTCTTC. Full variable domain (missing parts from reference TRBV5-4 and TRBJ2-1): ETGVTQSPTHLIKTRGQQVTLRCSSQSGHNTVSWYQQALGQGPQFIFQYYREEENGRGNFPPRFSGLQFPNYSSELNVNALELDDSALYLCASSSEGPGYNEQFFGPGTRLTVL.